This TCR beta chain was observed in a study of cytomegalovirus exposure and HLA in healthy donors. Overall study findings and caveats: Earlier analysis yielded a pattern in which most TCR beta V segments were productive about 87% or about 30% of the time.

Of note for this clone: The antigen is undetermined.

Use of 60 Vbeta and 13 Jbeta primers characterized the PCR. In the original analysis: A later analysis counted roughly 74 million unique TCR beta chains, around 10 million shared. Sequenced by immunoSEQ multiplex PCR; TCRdb stores in-frame clones only, minus some. V, J and clone size were drawn from that table, and D and trimming were deduced from the DNA. The sample totals about 200,000 clones; its top ten clones hold about 1%. The V gene end was trimmed by 8 bases and the J gene end by 5 bases; junction bases not matched to a gene: 9. There are 14 residues in the CDR3. From germline, CDR1 is MDHEN and CDR2 SYDVKM.

The rearrangement uses TRBV28 and TRBJ2-5, with 9 bases aligning to TRBD1. Sample: PBMCs. The sequence was collected from a girl aged 2-15 years in good health and CMV-seropositive. The CDR3 DNA is TGTGCCAGCGGTAAACAGGGGGCCGGGGAGACCCAGTACTTC. It translates to CASGKQGAGETQYF.